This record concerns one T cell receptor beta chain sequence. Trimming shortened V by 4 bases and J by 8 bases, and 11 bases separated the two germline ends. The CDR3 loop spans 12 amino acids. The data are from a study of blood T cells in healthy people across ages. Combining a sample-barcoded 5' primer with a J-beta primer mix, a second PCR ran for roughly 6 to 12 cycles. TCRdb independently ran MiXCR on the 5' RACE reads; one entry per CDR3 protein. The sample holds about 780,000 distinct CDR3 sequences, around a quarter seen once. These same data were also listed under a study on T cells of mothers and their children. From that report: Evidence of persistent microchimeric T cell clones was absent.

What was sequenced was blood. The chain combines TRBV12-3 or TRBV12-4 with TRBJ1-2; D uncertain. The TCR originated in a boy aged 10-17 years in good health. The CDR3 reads CASSWGTGGYTF. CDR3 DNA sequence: TGTGCCAGCAGTTGGGGAACGGGCGGCTACACCTTC.